Described below is a single T cell receptor beta chain sequence and its context. Its antigen remains unknown. Each patient experienced a relapse that followed autologous stem cell transplantation, and brentuximab vedotin exposure varied. Complete response, partial response or progressive disease was recorded as best response. Data came from immunoSEQ multiplex PCR; TCRdb stores just in-frame clones and leaves some out. The table shows 25,000 to 35,000 clones, with roughly 71% occurring only once. The data derive from a study of PD-1 blockade in classical Hodgkin lymphoma. Study findings and constraints: The study reported lower baseline TCR diversity in newly diagnosed patients than in healthy donors. The baseline diversity of complete responders showed similarity to that of newly diagnosed patients.

The CDR3 consists of 13 residues. V shed 1 base and J shed 2 bases, with 9 bases lying between them. The germline V gene has CDR1 SQVTM and CDR2 ANQGSEA. The material was peripheral blood mononuclear cells (PBMCs), obtained before the second cycle of nivolumab. This clonotype originated in a human donor with classical Hodgkin lymphoma. The chain couples TRBV29-1 to TRBJ2-7; perhaps TRBD1 as D (6 bases). As DNA, the CDR3 is TGCAGCGTTGAAGGGCAGGGGACCTACGAGCAGTACTTC. Translated: CSVEGQGTYEQYF.